A single sample is the source of the 18 T cell receptor beta chains below, sequenced in a study of CD4+ T cells in melanoma. Generated by immunoSEQ multiplex PCR, the TCRdb table keeps only in-frame clones and is missing some. The data contain roughly 140,000 clones, around 90% of them singletons. The receptors derive from a human donor with melanoma.

This chain uses TRBV10-1 with TRBJ2-7, with D possibly matching TRBD1 (6 bases). The V end lost 4 bases, the J end lost 1 base, and 8 bases lay between the germline ends. This CDR3 is 13 amino acids long. Per germline, CDR1 WNHNN and CDR2 SYGVQD (reference sequence). CDR3 nucleotides: TGCGCCAGCAGTGGACAGGTATCCTACGAGCAGTACTTC. Translated, it gives CASSGQVSYEQYF.

The rearrangement joins TRBV6-1 to TRBJ1-5; D not resolved. The CDR3 is 11 amino acids. In germline, CDR1 is MNHNS, CDR2 SASEGT. V lost 8 bases and J 7 bases, leaving 9 bases between the germline ends. The CDR3, as DNA: TGTGCCAGCGCTCGGAGACAGCCCCAGCATTTT. This sequence encodes CASARRQPQHF.

This clone showed up just once. The V and J genes are TRBV5-1 and TRBJ2-1, with 7 bases lining up with TRBD2. Germline V gene lookup returns CDR1 SGHRS and CDR2 YFSETQ. V shed 0 bases, J shed 0 bases, and the junction held 6 bases outside the gene matches. The CDR3 is 17 residues long. The CDR3 DNA reads as TGCGCCAGCAGCTTGGCTGGGGGGGAACCCTCCTACAATGAGCAGTTCTTC. Amino acids: CASSLAGGEPSYNEQFF.

The chain couples TRBV30 to TRBJ1-1, with D maybe TRBD1 (5 bases). The germline CDR1 and CDR2 sequences are GTSNPN and SVGIG (reference sequence). The CDR3 consists of 13 residues. The V and J ends lost 5 bases and 0 bases respectively, with 10 bases between them. The CDR3 reads CAWAGNMNTEAFF. The CDR3, as DNA: TGTGCCTGGGCAGGGAATATGAACACTGAAGCTTTCTTT.

The CDR3 loop is CASVPYETGYTF. In nucleotides, the CDR3 is TGTGCCAGCGTACCCTACGAGACTGGCTACACCTTC. The genes are TRBV6-1 and TRBJ1-2; D remains unclear. This CDR3 has 12 amino acids. Germline assignment: CDR1 MNHNS and CDR2 SASEGT. V gave up 8 bases and J gave up 7 bases, with 14 bases separating them.

This rearrangement joins TRBV9 to TRBJ2-1; tentatively, D is TRBD1 (6 bases). V dropped 0 bases and J dropped 4 bases, with 14 bases sitting between them. In germline, CDR1 is SGDLS, CDR2 YYNGEE. This CDR3 region has 16 residues. CDR3 sequence (DNA): TGTGCCAGCAGCGTAGACCTGGGGGACACTTACAATGAGCAGTTCTTC. Amino acids: CASSVDLGDTYNEQFF.

The chain carries TRBV27 and TRBJ1-1; D gene ambiguous. The germline CDR1 and CDR2 sequences are MNHEY and SMNVEV (reference sequence). The CDR3 contains 14 residues. V lost 1 base and J lost 4, with 10 bases in between. CDR3 protein: CASSLYPGPTEAFF. The CDR3, as DNA: TGTGCCAGCAGTTTATACCCTGGGCCCACTGAAGCTTTCTTT.

The J gene is TRBJ2-7, the V gene TRBV18, with D perhaps given as TRBD1 or TRBD2 (5 bases each). Germline lookup yields CDR1 KGHSH and CDR2 LQKENI. The CDR3 loop spans 15 amino acids. Trimming left V 3 bases short and J 5 bases short, with 17 bases between. This chain's CDR3 is CASSPDAGIANEQYF. In DNA, the CDR3 is TGTGCCAGCTCACCGGACGCAGGGATAGCGAACGAGCAGTACTTC.

Written as DNA, the CDR3 is TGTGCCAGCAGTCCCGGGACAGGGTTCTATGGCTACACCTTC. As protein: CASSPGTGFYGYTF. The V call is TRBV7-6, the J call TRBJ1-2; 9 bases fit TRBD1. CDR3 length equals 14 residues. With 6 bases clipped from V and 4 bases from J, the junction kept 6 bases outside the gene matches. Per germline, CDR1 SGHVS and CDR2 FNYEAQ. The variable domain in full, with the rest retrieved from reference TRBV7-6 and TRBJ1-2, is GAGVSQSPRYKVTKRGQDVALRCDPISGHVSLYWYRQALGQGPEFLTYFNYEAQQDKSGLPNDRFSAERPEGSISTLTIQRTEQRDSAMYRCASSPGTGFYGYTFGSGTRLTVV.

The gene calls are TRBV16 and TRBJ1-2; a weak D match, TRBD1 (6 bases). Germline CDR1 is KGHSY and CDR2 is FQNENV. The CDR3 extends over 17 amino acids. V gave up 5 bases and J gave up 2 bases, with 21 bases separating them. CDR3 DNA sequence: TGTGCCAGCAGCTCAATCCCCGGCAGGGGTAACAACTATGGCTACACCTTC. Its translation is CASSSIPGRGNNYGYTF.

This clone has just a few counts. The rearrangement links TRBV18 to TRBJ1-2, with 9 bases lining up with TRBD1. Trimming at V came to 2 bases and at J to 7 bases, leaving 8 bases not matched to a gene. The CDR3 is 15 amino acids. The V gene's germline CDR1 is KGHSH and CDR2 LQKENI. The CDR3 DNA reads TGTGCCAGCTCACCAAGCGGGACAGGGATGTTTGGCTACACCTTC. Encoded protein: CASSPSGTGMFGYTF.

The chain recombines TRBV7-9 with TRBJ1-1; a possible D gene is TRBD1 (5 bases). The CDR3 has 16 amino acids. Trimming removed 5 bases at V and 3 bases at J, with 19 bases between. Germline V gene lookup returns CDR1 SEHNR and CDR2 FQNEAQ (reference sequence). The CDR3 sequence is CASSPTQHQGDTEAFF. The DNA for the CDR3 is TGTGCCAGCAGCCCCACACAACACCAAGGGGACACTGAAGCTTTCTTT.

In this sample, this clone turned up a few times. The CDR3 loop reads CASSLGWDTDTQYF. DNA for the CDR3: TGTGCCAGCAGCCTTGGATGGGACACAGATACGCAGTATTTT. The chain joins TRBV11-2 to TRBJ2-3; D is ambiguous. The length of the CDR3 is 14 residues. The V end lost 5 bases, the J end lost 2 bases, and 11 bases lay between the germline ends. The germline gives CDR1 SGHAT, CDR2 FQNNGV.

The chain uses TRBV15 and TRBJ2-1, with D perhaps TRBD2 (5 bases). Trimming removed 0 bases from V and 9 bases from J, with 12 bases in between. CDR3 length: 14 amino acids. Germline CDR1 LNHNV, CDR2 YYDKDF (reference sequence). The DNA of the CDR3 is TGTGCCACCAGCAGAGACTTTGGTCGGGGTGAGCAGTTCTTC. Protein sequence: CATSRDFGRGEQFF.

The chain is built from TRBV5-1 and TRBJ2-7; D is undetermined. CDR1 and CDR2 from the germline V gene are SGHRS and YFSETQ. Trimming stripped 0 bases from V and 6 bases from J, with 16 bases between. The CDR3 contains 15 residues. CDR3 loop: CASSLEGPLTGEQYF. The CDR3 region has the DNA TGCGCCAGCAGCTTGGAGGGCCCTTTGACGGGCGAGCAGTACTTC. Combining the CDR3 with reference TRBV5-1 and TRBJ2-7 gives the whole variable domain KAGVTQTPRYLIKTRGQQVTLSCSPISGHRSVSWYQQTPGQGLQFLFEYFSETQRNKGNFPGRFSGRQFSNSRSEMNVSTLELGDSALYLCASSLEGPLTGEQYFGPGTRLTVT.

The chain uses TRBV19 and TRBJ2-7, with unresolved D. Germline values: CDR1 LNHDA, CDR2 SQIVND (reference sequence). The CDR3 is made up of 14 amino acids. Trimming pared 7 bases from V and 0 bases from J, leaving 13 bases between. The chain's CDR3 is CASTMTLSSYEQYF. For the CDR3, the DNA is TGTGCCAGTACAATGACTCTGAGCTCCTACGAGCAGTACTTC.

The chain is built from TRBV5-1 and TRBJ2-2, with D maybe TRBD2 (6 bases). Germline loops: CDR1 SGHRS, CDR2 YFSETQ. The CDR3 runs 15 residues. V was trimmed by 5 bases and J by 0 bases, leaving 11 bases between them. CDR3 DNA: TGCGCCAGCAGGGTACCGGGGGCGAACACCGGGGAGCTGTTTTTT. It translates to CASRVPGANTGELFF. The full variable domain, rest sourced from reference TRBV5-1 and TRBJ2-2, is KAGVTQTPRYLIKTRGQQVTLSCSPISGHRSVSWYQQTPGQGLQFLFEYFSETQRNKGNFPGRFSGRQFSNSRSEMNVSTLELGDSALYLCASRVPGANTGELFFGEGSRLTVL.

The chain recombines TRBV5-1 with TRBJ2-3; TRBD1 aligns across 8 bases. This CDR3 is 15 amino acids long. Per germline, CDR1 SGHRS and CDR2 YFSETQ. The ends lost 5 bases at V and 2 bases at J; junction bases unmatched: 7. The CDR3 is CASRGTGELTDTQYF. As DNA, the CDR3 is TGCGCCAGCAGGGGGACAGGAGAACTCACAGATACGCAGTATTTT. Supplemented by reference TRBV5-1 and TRBJ2-3, the full variable domain reads KAGVTQTPRYLIKTRGQQVTLSCSPISGHRSVSWYQQTPGQGLQFLFEYFSETQRNKGNFPGRFSGRQFSNSRSEMNVSTLELGDSALYLCASRGTGELTDTQYFGPGTRLTVL.